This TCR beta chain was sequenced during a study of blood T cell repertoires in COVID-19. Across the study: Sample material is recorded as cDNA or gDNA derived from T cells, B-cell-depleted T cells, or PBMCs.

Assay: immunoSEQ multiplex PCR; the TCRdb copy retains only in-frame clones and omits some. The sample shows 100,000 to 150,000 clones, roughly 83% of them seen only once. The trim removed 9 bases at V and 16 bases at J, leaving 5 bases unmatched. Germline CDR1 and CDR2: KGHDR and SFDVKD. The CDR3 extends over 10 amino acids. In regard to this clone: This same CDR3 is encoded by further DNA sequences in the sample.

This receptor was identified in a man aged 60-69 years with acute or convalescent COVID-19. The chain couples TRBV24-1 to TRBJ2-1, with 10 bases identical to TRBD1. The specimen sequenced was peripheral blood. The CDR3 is CATHGQGGFF. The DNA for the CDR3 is TGTGCCACCCACGGACAGGGGGGCTTCTTC.